The clone carrying this TCR beta chain appeared many times. Template material for amplifying TCR beta CDR3 regions consisted of RNA transcripts. First-round RT-PCR targeting the TCR CDR3 was performed with the HTBI primer set. TCRdb reprocessed the multiplex PCR reads via MiXCR and lists one record per CDR3 protein. In the table there are approximately 870,000 distinct CDR3 sequences, roughly 37% of which are singletons. This entry is derived from a study of T cells in Graves' hyperthyroidism and ophthalmopathy. Trimming took 5 bases from V and 8 from J, leaving 18 bases between them. The CDR3 runs 15 residues. Germline V gene data show CDR1 as SEHNR and CDR2 as FQNEAQ (reference sequence). The definition of stable Graves' hyperthyroidism was no ophthalmopathy progression within 18 months. Investigators excluded patients with uncontrolled infection, other autoimmune disease, pregnancy or lactation. Orbital computed tomography and thyroid ultrasound, together with serum TRAb and thyroxine and clinical symptoms, were used for diagnoses.

This clonotype was obtained from a young man with Graves' hyperthyroidism. The chain combines TRBV7-9 with TRBJ1-4; D gene ambiguous. The sample consisted of blood. CDR3 loop: CASSGRALGSEKLFF. The CDR3 DNA reads TGTGCCAGCAGCGGCCGAGCGTTGGGGAGCGAAAAACTGTTTTTT.